The source of this TCR beta chain is a study of blood T cell repertoires in COVID-19. Study context: From the United States, Italy and Spain came samples of acute and convalescent COVID-19.

Data came from immunoSEQ multiplex PCR; TCRdb stores just in-frame clones and leaves some out. Counted here are roughly 260,000 clones, about 89% occurring once; the ten biggest clones make up about 2.5%. Germline-derived CDR1 and CDR2 are MNHEY and SMNVEV (reference sequence). The V gene end was trimmed by 6 bases and the J gene end by 8 bases; junction bases not matched to a gene: 10. The CDR3 sequence is 14 residues long. This TCR was sampled from a woman in her forties or fifties with acute or convalescent COVID-19. The sequenced sample was peripheral blood. The genes are TRBV27 and TRBJ2-1; 7 bases are a match to TRBD2. The CDR3 reads CASRPRLAFHEQFF. In nucleotides, the CDR3 is TGTGCCAGCAGGCCGAGACTAGCTTTCCATGAGCAGTTCTTC.